This is a list of T cell receptor beta chains from one sample in a study of blood T cell repertoires in COVID-19. TCRdb keeps only in-frame clones here, not all; method: immunoSEQ multiplex PCR. The sample holds about 110,000 clones, over 80% seen once. Sequences were obtained from peripheral blood. The receptors originated from a human donor in a cohort sampled during active COVID-19. Both conserved end residues are part of each CDR3. A D gene is named only where the DNA matches it firmly. Rows may omit the clone size; those that give it use once, few, many or a size class.

V	size	J	D	DNA	CDR3
TRBV19	NA	TRBJ2-1	NA	TGTGCCAGTAGTATTCCCCCGGGGTTCTACAATGAGCAGTTCTTC	CASSIPPGFYNEQFF
TRBV27	medium-sized	TRBJ2-7	TRBD1	TGTGCCAGCAGTTTACAGGGGGCGAACTACGAGCAGTACTTC	CASSLQGANYEQYF
TRBV9	NA	TRBJ1-1	NA	TGTGCCAGCAGCGTATCTGGGGGCACCACTGAAGCTTTCTTT	CASSVSGGTTEAFF
TRBV5-1	NA	TRBJ2-5	TRBD2	TGCGCCAGCAGCCCCCGACTAGCGGGAGCCTTATCGGGGACCCAGTACTTC	CASSPRLAGALSGTQYF
TRBV4-2	NA	TRBJ1-5	NA	TGTGCCAGCAGCCAAGACCCAGGGTCCTGGCAGCCCCAGCATTTT	CASSQDPGSWQPQHF
TRBV6-5	NA	TRBJ1-6	NA	TGTGCCAGCAGCAGACGCCGGGACATCAATTCACCCCTCCACTTT	CASSRRRDINSPLHF
TRBV7-9	NA	TRBJ2-4	NA	TGTGCCAGCAGCACTAAGGCGGACAGCCGAATTATACTAGCCAAAAACATTCAGTACTTC	CASSTKADSRIILAKNIQYF
TRBV5-3	NA	TRBJ2-7	TRBD1	TGTGCCAGAAGCCCGGTAGGATCGTACAGGGGTATCCACGAGCAGTACTTC	CARSPVGSYRGIHEQYF
TRBV6-5	NA	TRBJ2-7	TRBD2	TGTGCCAGCAGTCTCGGCGGGGGGCCCTACGAGCAGTACTTC	CASSLGGGPYEQYF
TRBV27	few	TRBJ1-1	NA	TGTGCCAGCAGTCCCACTATGAACACTGAAGCTTTCTTT	CASSPTMNTEAFF
TRBV7-9	NA	TRBJ1-4	NA	TGTGCCAGCAGCGAACAGTCGGTCGAAAAACTGTTTTTT	CASSEQSVEKLFF
TRBV27	NA	TRBJ2-7	TRBD2	TGTGCCAGCAGTTTATCGGGGACTAGCGGGAGCCGCTACGAGCAGTACTTC	CASSLSGTSGSRYEQYF
TRBV19	NA	TRBJ2-1	TRBD1	TGTGCCAGTAGTATCGACAGGGGACGGGAGCAGTTCTTC	CASSIDRGREQFF
TRBV10-3	NA	TRBJ2-2	TRBD2	TGTGCCACGTCCCTAGCGGTCGGGGAGCTGTTTTTT	CATSLAVGELFF
TRBV18	NA	TRBJ2-6	NA	TGTGCCAGCTCACCACCGTTGCAGGGGCATGGGGCCAACGTCCTGACTTTC	CASSPPLQGHGANVLTF
TRBV7-8	NA	TRBJ1-4	NA	TGTGCCAGCAGCTCGGAAGTAGGGAGGGGCGAAAAACTGTTTTTT	CASSSEVGRGEKLFF
TRBV7-2	NA	TRBJ2-7	TRBD1	TGTGCCAGCAGCCCGAAGACAGGGGCAACCTACGAGCAGTACTTC	CASSPKTGATYEQYF
TRBV29-1	NA	TRBJ2-1	TRBD1	TGCAGCGTTTCCGGGACAGTCTACAATGAGCAGTTCTTC	CSVSGTVYNEQFF
TRBV9	NA	TRBJ1-3	NA	TGTGCCAGCAGCGTAGCCCTAGGGGGGGGCGAAAACACCATATATTTT	CASSVALGGGENTIYF
TRBV5-1	NA	TRBJ2-1	TRBD2	TGCGCCAGCAGCTTCACTAGCGGGAGCTCCTACAATGAGCAGTTCTTC	CASSFTSGSSYNEQFF
TRBV4-1	NA	TRBJ2-1	NA	TGCGCCAGCAGCTCTAACCCAAGAGGCAATGAGCAGTTCTTC	CASSSNPRGNEQFF
TRBV9	NA	TRBJ2-5	NA	TGTGCCAGCAGCGTAGGCGATCCCTCGTCTCATCAGGGCCAAGAGACCCAGTACTTC	CASSVGDPSSHQGQETQYF
TRBV3-1/TRBV3-2	NA	TRBJ1-2	NA	TGTGCCAGCAGCCAAGGGTCATCCACTTATGGCTACACCTTC	CASSQGSSTYGYTF
TRBV27	once	TRBJ2-3	NA	TGTGCCAGCAGTCTAGGGAGGGATACGCAGTATTTT	CASSLGRDTQYF
TRBV6-5	NA	TRBJ1-2	NA	TGTGCCAGCAGTTATAATGTGGGCGACTATGGCTACACCTTC	CASSYNVGDYGYTF
TRBV28	NA	TRBJ2-1	NA	TGTGCCAGCAGTTTAACGGTGAATGAGCAGTTCTTC	CASSLTVNEQFF
TRBV5-4	NA	TRBJ2-5	TRBD2	TGTGCCAGCAGCTTGGTTGGACTAGCGGGCCCAGAGACCCAGTACTTC	CASSLVGLAGPETQYF
TRBV20-1	NA	TRBJ1-2	NA	TGCAGTATACAGGGAAACTATGGCTACACCTTC	CSIQGNYGYTF
TRBV9	NA	TRBJ1-2	TRBD1	TGTGCCAGCAGCGGTACAGGGGAAGGCTACACCTTC	CASSGTGEGYTF
TRBV19	NA	TRBJ1-2	TRBD1	TGTGCCAGTAGTATTCAGGGGGTTAACTATGGCTACACCTTC	CASSIQGVNYGYTF
TRBV7-4	once	TRBJ2-2	TRBD2	TGTGCCAGCAGCTTTCCAGCGGGAGAGGAAACCGGGGAGCTGTTTTTT	CASSFPAGEETGELFF
TRBV4-3	NA	TRBJ2-1	NA	TGCGCCAGCAGCCAAGATCAGTTGCGGGCCCCTTTCTTC	CASSQDQLRAPFF
TRBV27	NA	TRBJ2-3	NA	TGTGCCAGCAGTTTATCGACGGCACTAAAAGACTCAGATACGCAGTATTTT	CASSLSTALKDSDTQYF
TRBV6-5	few	TRBJ1-2	NA	TGTGCCAGCAGGGAGGACTATGGCTACACCTTC	CASREDYGYTF
TRBV19	NA	TRBJ1-2	NA	TGTGCCAGTAGTATTGGTTCGGCTAACTATGGCTACACCTTC	CASSIGSANYGYTF
TRBV9	NA	TRBJ1-2	NA	TGTGCCAGCAGCTACAGGACGGATTATGGCTACACCTTC	CASSYRTDYGYTF
TRBV10-3	few	TRBJ1-1	NA	TGTGCCATCAGGGGACATGGACTGAACACTGAAGCTTTCTTT	CAIRGHGLNTEAFF